The clone carrying this TCR beta chain appeared a few times. Its antigen is unidentified. Produced via immunoSEQ multiplex PCR; TCRdb's table is partial and in-frame only. The table records 35,000 to 40,000 clones, 71% of them present only once. The sample is drawn from a study of cytotoxic CD8 clonotypes in ibrutinib-treated CLL. Study as a whole: An average of roughly 250,000 productive templates and roughly 94,000 productive rearrangements was obtained per sample. General observations from the study: Clonality grew at ibrutinib response; at progression, it decreased back toward baseline.

The CDR3 spans 15 residues. Trimming left V 1 base short and J 5 bases short, with 12 bases between. Germline V gene sequence: CDR1 LNHDA, CDR2 SQIVND (reference sequence). The chain recombines TRBV19 with TRBJ1-5, with D perhaps TRBD1 (5 bases). The material sequenced was PBMCs, taken at disease progression, from a patient treated with ibrutinib. The source is a human donor with chronic lymphocytic leukemia. In nucleotides, the CDR3 is TGTGCCAGTAGTATAGGGTGGCAGGGCGATCAGCCCCAGCATTTT. Translated: CASSIGWQGDQPQHF.